Sequencing of this TCR beta chain was carried out in a study of beta chain features in type 1 diabetes. There are a few counts of this clone. Its specificity is unknown. CDR1 is MGHRA and CDR2 is YSYEKL in the germline V gene. V shed 4 bases and J 8 bases; nucleotides not matched to a gene: 4. This CDR3 comprises 13 residues. Whole-study findings and limits: People with Type 1 diabetes carried modestly yet significantly shorter TCRB CDR3s in all four CD4+ subsets.

cDNA synthesis used the whole RNA isolate, giving expressed TCRB sequences. Here immunoSEQ multiplex PCR was the method, and the copy in TCRdb shows in-frame clones only, minus some. The repertoire holds 160,000 or so clones, with roughly 9% as singletons. Purity exceeded 95% in all sorted populations. The TCR sequence derives from a young woman with type 1 diabetes. Sequencing used central memory CD4+ T cells from blood. The chain carries TRBV4-1 and TRBJ2-1; 8 bases fit TRBD2. CDR3 nucleotide sequence: TGCGCCAGCAGCCTCCAGCGGGAGCATGAGCAGTTCTTC. Its translation is CASSLQREHEQFF.